This TCR beta chain was recorded in a study of long-term antiretroviral therapy in people with HIV. Regarding this clone: Antigen specificity is unknown.

The study, taken as a whole, reports: Dominating the repertoire at all time points were the clones that expanded before ART. The study found narrower CDR3 length ranges in HIV repertoires than in controls.

The CDR3 contains 14 residues. Germline lookup yields CDR1 SGHKS and CDR2 YYEKEE (reference sequence). Trimming removed 0 bases at V and 3 bases at J, with 9 bases between. The run of the v3.0 immunoSEQ assay was at survey level. The sequencing target was roughly 40,000-55,000 T-cell genomes per sample. Libraries were prepared by immunoSEQ multiplex PCR; TCRdb keeps only in-frame clonotypes and omits some of them. Here the sample spans about 19,000 clones, approximately 79% being singletons. The content of samples before DNA extraction was roughly 0.95-11 million cryopreserved PBMC. V gene TRBV5-5 combines with J gene TRBJ2-5; D perhaps matches TRBD2 (5 bases). This clonotype originated in a young man with HIV. The material was unsorted PBMCs, obtained at the start of antiretroviral therapy, before treatment. Here the CDR3 reads CASSLVTGKETQYF. The CDR3 coding sequence is TGTGCCAGCAGCTTGGTAACGGGGAAAGAGACCCAGTACTTC.